These 6 T cell receptor beta chains share one sample of origin, sequenced in a study of identical twins. MiXCR was run by TCRdb on the 5' RACE reads, yielding one entry per CDR3 protein. The repertoire holds roughly 200,000 distinct CDR3 sequences, with around 6.8% as singletons. The data also belong to a second study, concerning yellow fever vaccine responses in identical twins.

Sequencing was done on a sample of memory (CD45RO+) T cells sorted from blood. The receptor source for this set is a young woman in good health.

This clonotype was recorded a few times. The rearrangement joins TRBV28 to TRBJ1-2; D might be TRBD1 (5 bases). The germline CDR1 and CDR2 sequences are MDHEN and SYDVKM. CDR3 length: 13 residues. The V and J ends lost 7 bases and 0 bases respectively, with 9 bases between them. The DNA of the CDR3 is TGTGCCAGCACCAGACAGACTAACTATGGCTACACCTTC. As protein: CASTRQTNYGYTF.

The chain links TRBV7-6 to TRBJ2-7, with 9 nucleotides matching TRBD1. Trimming at V came to 5 bases and at J to 6 bases, leaving 5 bases not matched to a gene. The CDR3 runs to 13 residues. The germline V gene has CDR1 SGHVS and CDR2 FNYEAQ. CDR3 loop: CASSKVGQGEQYF. The DNA for the CDR3 is TGTGCCAGCAGCAAGGTGGGACAGGGCGAGCAGTACTTC.

This clonotype was detected only a few times. This chain connects TRBV7-2 to TRBJ1-1; tentatively, D is TRBD1 (6 bases). Trimming removed 6 bases from V and 0 bases from J, with 11 bases in between. CDR3 length: 14 residues. Germline V gene lookup returns CDR1 SGHTA and CDR2 FQGNSA. Here the CDR3 DNA reads TGTGCCAGCAGACAGGGACCGATGAACACTGAAGCTTTCTTT. As protein: CASRQGPMNTEAFF.

This clonotype occurred a few times. The chain carries TRBV6-5 and TRBJ2-7, with D tentatively TRBD2 (6 bases). The germline CDR1 and CDR2 sequences are MNHEY and SVGAGI. V was pared by 4 bases and J by 6 bases, with 13 bases between. The CDR3 length is 13 residues. The CDR3 loop reads CASSWYRGGEQYF. DNA of the CDR3: TGTGCCAGCAGTTGGTACCGGGGAGGCGAGCAGTACTTC.

This clonotype was seen only a few times. V usage is TRBV20-1 and J usage is TRBJ1-5; D is perhaps TRBD1 (5 bases). This CDR3 contains 15 residues. Looked up from germline, CDR1 is DFQATT and CDR2 is SNEGSKA (reference sequence). Trimming removed 7 bases at V and 6 bases at J, with 22 bases between. The DNA for the CDR3 is TGCAGTGTCCGTCAGGGTCCGATTCCTAGTCAGCCCCAGCATTTT. Translation gives CSVRQGPIPSQPQHF.

The rearrangement links TRBV10-1 to TRBJ2-7; the match to TRBD2 covers 7 bases. The junction had 8 bases not matched to a gene; V was cut back by 6 bases and J by 6 bases. The CDR3 runs to 13 residues. The germline V gene encodes CDR1 WNHNN and CDR2 SYGVQD (reference sequence). CDR3 in DNA: TGCGCCAGCAGCGGACTAGGACGTAGCGAGCAGTACTTC. Its translation is CASSGLGRSEQYF.